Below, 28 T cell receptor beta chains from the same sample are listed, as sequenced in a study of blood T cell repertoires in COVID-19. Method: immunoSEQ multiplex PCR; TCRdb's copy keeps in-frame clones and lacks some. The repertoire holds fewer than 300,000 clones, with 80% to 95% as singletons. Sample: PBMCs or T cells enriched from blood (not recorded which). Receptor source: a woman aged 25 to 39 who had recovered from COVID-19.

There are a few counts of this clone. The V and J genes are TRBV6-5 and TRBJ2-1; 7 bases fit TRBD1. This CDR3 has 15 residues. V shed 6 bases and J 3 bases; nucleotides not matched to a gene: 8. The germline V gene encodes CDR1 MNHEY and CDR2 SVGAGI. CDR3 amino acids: CASSATGDGYNEQFF. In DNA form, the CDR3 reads TGTGCCAGCAGCGCAACAGGGGATGGCTACAATGAGCAGTTCTTC.

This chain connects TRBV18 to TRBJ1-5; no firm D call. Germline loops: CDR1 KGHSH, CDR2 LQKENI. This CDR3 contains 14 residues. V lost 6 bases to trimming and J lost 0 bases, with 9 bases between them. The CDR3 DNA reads TGTGCCAGCTCTCCCGACAATAGCAATCAGCCCCAGCATTTT. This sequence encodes CASSPDNSNQPQHF.

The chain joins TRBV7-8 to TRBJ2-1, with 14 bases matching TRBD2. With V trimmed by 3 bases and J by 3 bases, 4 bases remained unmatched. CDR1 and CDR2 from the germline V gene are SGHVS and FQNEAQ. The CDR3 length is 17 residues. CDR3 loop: CASSFGTSGSFYNEQFF. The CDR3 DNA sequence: TGTGCCAGCAGCTTCGGGACTAGCGGGAGTTTCTACAATGAGCAGTTCTTC. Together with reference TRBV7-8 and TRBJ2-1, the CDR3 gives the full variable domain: GAGVSQSPRYKVAKRGQDVALRCDPISGHVSLFWYQQALGQGPEFLTYFQNEAQLDKSGLPSDRFFAERPEGSVSTLKIQRTQQEDSAVYLCASSFGTSGSFYNEQFFGPGTRLTVL.

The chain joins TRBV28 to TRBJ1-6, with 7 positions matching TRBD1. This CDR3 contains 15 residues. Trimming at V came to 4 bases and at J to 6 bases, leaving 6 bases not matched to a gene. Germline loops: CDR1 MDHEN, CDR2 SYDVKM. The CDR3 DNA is TGTGCCAGCAGTTGGGGGGCAGGGGGTAATTCACCCCTCCACTTT. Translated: CASSWGAGGNSPLHF.

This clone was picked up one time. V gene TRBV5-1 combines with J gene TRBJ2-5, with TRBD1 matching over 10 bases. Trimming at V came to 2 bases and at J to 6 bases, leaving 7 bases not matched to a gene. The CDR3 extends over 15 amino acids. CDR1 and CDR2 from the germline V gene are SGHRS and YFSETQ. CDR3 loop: CASSFPGTGEQTQYF. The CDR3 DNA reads TGCGCCAGCAGCTTTCCCGGGACAGGGGAGCAGACCCAGTACTTC.

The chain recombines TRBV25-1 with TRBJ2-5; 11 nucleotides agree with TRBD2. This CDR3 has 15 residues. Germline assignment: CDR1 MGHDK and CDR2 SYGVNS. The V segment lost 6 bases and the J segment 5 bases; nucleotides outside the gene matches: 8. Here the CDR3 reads CASRPTSGTEETQYF. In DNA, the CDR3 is TGTGCCAGCAGACCGACTAGCGGGACGGAGGAGACCCAGTACTTC.

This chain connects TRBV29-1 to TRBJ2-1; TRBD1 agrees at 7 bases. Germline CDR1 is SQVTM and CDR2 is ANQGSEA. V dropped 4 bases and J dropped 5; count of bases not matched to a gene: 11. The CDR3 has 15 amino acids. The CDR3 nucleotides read TGCAGCGTTGGCCACAGGGGCCACTACCACAATGAGCAGTTCTTC. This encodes CSVGHRGHYHNEQFF.

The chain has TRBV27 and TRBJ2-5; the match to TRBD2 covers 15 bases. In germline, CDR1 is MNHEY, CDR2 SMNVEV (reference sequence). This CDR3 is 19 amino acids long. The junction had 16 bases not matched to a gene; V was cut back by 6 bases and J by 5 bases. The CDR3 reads CASSRGTGLAGGWGETQYF. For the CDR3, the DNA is TGTGCCAGCAGCCGCGGAACGGGACTAGCGGGAGGATGGGGGGAGACCCAGTACTTC.

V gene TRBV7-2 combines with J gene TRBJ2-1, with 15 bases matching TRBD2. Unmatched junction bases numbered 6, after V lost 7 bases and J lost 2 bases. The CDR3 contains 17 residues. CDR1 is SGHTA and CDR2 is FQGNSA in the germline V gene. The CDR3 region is CASTGTSGRQPYNEQFF. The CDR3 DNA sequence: TGTGCCAGCACCGGGACTAGCGGGAGGCAACCCTACAATGAGCAGTTCTTC.

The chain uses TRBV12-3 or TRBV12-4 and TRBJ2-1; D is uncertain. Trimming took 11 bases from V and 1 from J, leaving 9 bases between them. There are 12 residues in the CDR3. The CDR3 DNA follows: TGTGCCTCCTATGCGTCCTACAATGAGCAGTTCTTC. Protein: CASYASYNEQFF.

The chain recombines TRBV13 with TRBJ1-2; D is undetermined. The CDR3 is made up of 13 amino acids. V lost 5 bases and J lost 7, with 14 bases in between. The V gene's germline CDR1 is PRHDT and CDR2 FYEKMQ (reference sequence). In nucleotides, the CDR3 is TGTGCCAGCAGCCCCGGGCGGGCTGGTGGCTACACCTTC. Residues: CASSPGRAGGYTF.

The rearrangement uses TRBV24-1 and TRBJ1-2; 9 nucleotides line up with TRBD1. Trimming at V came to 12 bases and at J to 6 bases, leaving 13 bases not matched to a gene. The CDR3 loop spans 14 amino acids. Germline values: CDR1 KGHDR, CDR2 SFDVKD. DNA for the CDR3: TGTGCCGTCGAACCGGGACAGGGTAGCGATGGCTACACCTTC. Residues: CAVEPGQGSDGYTF.

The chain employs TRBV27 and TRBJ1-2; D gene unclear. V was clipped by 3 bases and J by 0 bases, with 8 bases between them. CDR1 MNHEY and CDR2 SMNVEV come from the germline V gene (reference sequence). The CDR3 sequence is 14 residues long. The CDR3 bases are TGTGCCAGCAGTTTTTTAGGAGCTAACTATGGCTACACCTTC. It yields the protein CASSFLGANYGYTF.

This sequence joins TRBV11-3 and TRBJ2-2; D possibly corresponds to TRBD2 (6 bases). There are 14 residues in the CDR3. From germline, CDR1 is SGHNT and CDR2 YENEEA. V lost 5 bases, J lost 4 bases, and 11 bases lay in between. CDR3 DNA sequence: TGTGCCAGCAGCGCCGGGAGTATCACCGGGGAGCTGTTTTTT. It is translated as CASSAGSITGELFF.

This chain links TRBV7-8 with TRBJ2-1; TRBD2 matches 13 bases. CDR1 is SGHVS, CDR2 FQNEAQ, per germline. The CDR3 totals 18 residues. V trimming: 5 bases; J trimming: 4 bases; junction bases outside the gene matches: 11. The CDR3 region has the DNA TGTGCCAGCAGCACCGATTCGGGACTAGCGGGGTCATACAATGAGCAGTTCTTC. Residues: CASSTDSGLAGSYNEQFF.

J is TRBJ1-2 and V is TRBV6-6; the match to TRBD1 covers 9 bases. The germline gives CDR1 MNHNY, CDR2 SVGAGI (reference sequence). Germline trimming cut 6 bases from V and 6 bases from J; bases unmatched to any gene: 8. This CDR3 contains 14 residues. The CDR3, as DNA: TGTGCCAGCAGCCGGACAGGGGCCGTGGATGGCTACACCTTC. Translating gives CASSRTGAVDGYTF.

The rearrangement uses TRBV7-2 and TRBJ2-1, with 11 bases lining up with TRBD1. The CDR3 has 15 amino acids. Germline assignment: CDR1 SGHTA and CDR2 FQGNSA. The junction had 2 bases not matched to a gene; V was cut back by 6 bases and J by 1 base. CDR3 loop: CASSRDRGSYNEQFF. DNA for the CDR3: TGTGCCAGCAGTCGGGACAGGGGGTCCTACAATGAGCAGTTCTTC.

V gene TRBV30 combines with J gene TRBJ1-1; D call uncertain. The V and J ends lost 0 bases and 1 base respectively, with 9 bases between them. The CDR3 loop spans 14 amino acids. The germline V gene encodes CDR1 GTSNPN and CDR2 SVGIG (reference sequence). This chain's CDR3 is CAWSVPPRNTEAFF. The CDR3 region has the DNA TGTGCCTGGAGTGTCCCACCGAGGAACACTGAAGCTTTCTTT.

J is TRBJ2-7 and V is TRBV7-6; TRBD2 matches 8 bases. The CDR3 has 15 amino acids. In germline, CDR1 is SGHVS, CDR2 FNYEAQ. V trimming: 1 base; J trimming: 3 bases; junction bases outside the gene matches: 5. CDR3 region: CASSLEPGLGYEQYF. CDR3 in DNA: TGTGCCAGCAGCTTAGAACCGGGACTAGGCTACGAGCAGTACTTC. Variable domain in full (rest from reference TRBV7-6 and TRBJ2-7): GAGVSQSPRYKVTKRGQDVALRCDPISGHVSLYWYRQALGQGPEFLTYFNYEAQQDKSGLPNDRFSAERPEGSISTLTIQRTEQRDSAMYRCASSLEPGLGYEQYFGPGTRLTVT.

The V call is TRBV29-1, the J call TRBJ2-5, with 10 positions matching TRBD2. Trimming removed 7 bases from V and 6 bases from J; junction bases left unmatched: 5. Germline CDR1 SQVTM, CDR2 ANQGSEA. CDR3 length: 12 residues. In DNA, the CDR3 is TGCAGCGCAGCGGGAGGGGTTCAGACCCAGTACTTC. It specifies CSAAGGVQTQYF.

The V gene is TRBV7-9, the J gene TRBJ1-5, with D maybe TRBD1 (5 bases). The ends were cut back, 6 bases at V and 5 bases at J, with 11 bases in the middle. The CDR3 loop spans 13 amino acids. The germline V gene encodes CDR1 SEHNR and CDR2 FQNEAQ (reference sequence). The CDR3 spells CASSATEYQPQHF. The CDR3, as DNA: TGTGCCAGCAGTGCGACAGAATATCAGCCCCAGCATTTT.

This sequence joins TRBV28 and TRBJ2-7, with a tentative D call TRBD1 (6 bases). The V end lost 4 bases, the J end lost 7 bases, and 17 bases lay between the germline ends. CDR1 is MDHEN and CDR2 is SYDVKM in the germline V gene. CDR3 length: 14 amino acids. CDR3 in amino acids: CASSSGVAIEEQYF. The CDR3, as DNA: TGTGCCAGCAGTTCAGGGGTCGCCATCGAAGAGCAGTACTTC. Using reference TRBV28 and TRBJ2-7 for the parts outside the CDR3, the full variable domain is DVKVTQSSRYLVKRTGEKVFLECVQDMDHENMFWYRQDPGLGLRLIYFSYDVKMKEKGDIPEGYSVSREKKERFSLILESASTNQTSMYLCASSSGVAIEEQYFGPGTRLTVT.

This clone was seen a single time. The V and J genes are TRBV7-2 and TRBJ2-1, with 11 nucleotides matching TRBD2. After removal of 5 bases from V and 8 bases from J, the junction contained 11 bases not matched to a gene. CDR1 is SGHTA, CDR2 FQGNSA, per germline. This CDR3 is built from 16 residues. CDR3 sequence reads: CASSPVWVAGGDEQFF. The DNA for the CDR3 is TGTGCCAGCAGCCCCGTCTGGGTAGCGGGAGGGGATGAGCAGTTCTTC.

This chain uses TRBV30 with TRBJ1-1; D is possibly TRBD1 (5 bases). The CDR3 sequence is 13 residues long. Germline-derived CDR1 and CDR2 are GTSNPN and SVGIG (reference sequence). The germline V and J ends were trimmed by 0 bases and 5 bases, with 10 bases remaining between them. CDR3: CAWSVNRGTEAFF. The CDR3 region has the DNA TGTGCCTGGAGTGTAAATCGGGGGACTGAAGCTTTCTTT.

This chain's CDR3 is CASSTQGWSTDTQYF. The CDR3, as DNA: TGTGCCAGTAGTACACAGGGATGGAGCACAGATACGCAGTATTTT. The genes are TRBV19 and TRBJ2-3; TRBD1 is a possible D gene (6 bases). Germline assignment: CDR1 LNHDA and CDR2 SQIVND (reference sequence). There are 15 residues in the CDR3. Trimming cost V 4 bases and J 0 bases, with 11 bases left between them.

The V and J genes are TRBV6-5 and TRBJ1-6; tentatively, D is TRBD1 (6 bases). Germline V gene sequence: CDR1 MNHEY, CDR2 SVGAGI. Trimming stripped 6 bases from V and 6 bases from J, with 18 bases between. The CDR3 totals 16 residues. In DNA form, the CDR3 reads TGTGCCAGCAGCTACACCGCCAGGGGTGGTAATTCACCCCTCCACTTT. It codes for CASSYTARGGNSPLHF.

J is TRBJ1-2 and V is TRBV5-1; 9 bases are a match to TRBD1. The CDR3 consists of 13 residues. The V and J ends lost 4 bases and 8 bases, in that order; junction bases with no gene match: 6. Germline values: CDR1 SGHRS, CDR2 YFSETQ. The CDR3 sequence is CASSITGGYGYTF. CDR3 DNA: TGCGCCAGCAGCATTACAGGGGGCTACGGCTACACCTTC.

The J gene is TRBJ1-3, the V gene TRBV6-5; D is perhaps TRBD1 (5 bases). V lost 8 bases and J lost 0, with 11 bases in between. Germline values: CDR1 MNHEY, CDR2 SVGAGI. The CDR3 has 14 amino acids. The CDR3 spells CASERGSSGNTIYF. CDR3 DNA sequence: TGTGCCAGCGAGCGGGGGAGCTCTGGAAACACCATATATTTT.